The 6 T cell receptor beta chains reported below all come from one sample, sequenced in a study of T cell responses to AZD1222 COVID-19 vaccine. Clones were sequenced by immunoSEQ multiplex PCR, and TCRdb holds only the in-frame ones, with some missing. This table has about 270,000 clones, 94% appearing once. The sequencing here drew on peripheral blood, taken 28 days after the second AZD1222 dose. The receptors shown here come from an adult who received the AZD1222 COVID-19 vaccine.

This chain connects TRBV12-3 or TRBV12-4 to TRBJ1-2, with D uncertain. The CDR3 is 11 amino acids. The V gene lost 6 bases and the J gene lost 4 bases, with 6 bases spanning the gap. CDR3: CASSSLYGYTF. The CDR3 DNA sequence: TGTGCCAGCAGCTCCCTCTATGGCTACACCTTC.

The chain is built from TRBV19 and TRBJ2-3; tentatively, D is TRBD2 (5 bases). The CDR3 is made up of 14 amino acids. Germline CDR1 is LNHDA and CDR2 is SQIVND (reference sequence). The ends were cut back, 3 bases at V and 2 bases at J, with 9 bases in the middle. CDR3 nucleotide sequence: TGTGCCAGTAGTATCGGCGGACTCACAGATACGCAGTATTTT. It yields the protein CASSIGGLTDTQYF.

The V and J genes are TRBV2 and TRBJ1-6, with D perhaps TRBD1 (5 bases). Germline V CDR1 and CDR2: SNHLY, FYNNEI. The V gene lost 4 bases and the J gene lost 9 bases, with 16 bases spanning the gap. This CDR3 has 15 amino acids. CDR3 in amino acids: CASSARGVGASPLHF. The CDR3 coding sequence is TGTGCCAGCAGTGCTCGGGGGGTCGGAGCTTCACCCCTCCACTTT.

In this sample, this clone turned up once. The CDR3 reads CSASGPANMDSSTDTQYF. DNA of the CDR3: TGCAGTGCTAGTGGGCCTGCCAATATGGATTCTAGCACAGATACGCAGTATTTT. The J gene is TRBJ2-3, the V gene TRBV20-1; no reliable D call. Trimming took 3 bases from V and 0 from J, leaving 22 bases between them. The CDR3 extends over 18 amino acids. Germline loops: CDR1 DFQATT, CDR2 SNEGSKA (reference sequence).

The V and J genes are TRBV29-1 and TRBJ2-5; the D gene is possibly TRBD2 (5 bases). The CDR3 spans 13 residues. Germline CDR1 is SQVTM and CDR2 is ANQGSEA. The germline V and J ends were trimmed by 4 bases and 5 bases, with 14 bases remaining between them. CDR3 bases: TGCAGCGTTGGAGGGCAGCGAGGTGAGACCCAGTACTTC. Protein product: CSVGGQRGETQYF.

This chain joins TRBV3-1 (or the pseudogene TRBV3-2) and TRBJ1-6; D not certain. The V gene's germline CDR1 is LGHDT and CDR2 YNNKEL (reference sequence). The CDR3 is 14 amino acids. V was pared by 1 base and J by 7 bases, with 8 bases between. CDR3 nucleotides: TGTGCCAGCAGCCAAGGGGTGGGCAATTCACCCCTCCACTTT. Encoded protein: CASSQGVGNSPLHF.